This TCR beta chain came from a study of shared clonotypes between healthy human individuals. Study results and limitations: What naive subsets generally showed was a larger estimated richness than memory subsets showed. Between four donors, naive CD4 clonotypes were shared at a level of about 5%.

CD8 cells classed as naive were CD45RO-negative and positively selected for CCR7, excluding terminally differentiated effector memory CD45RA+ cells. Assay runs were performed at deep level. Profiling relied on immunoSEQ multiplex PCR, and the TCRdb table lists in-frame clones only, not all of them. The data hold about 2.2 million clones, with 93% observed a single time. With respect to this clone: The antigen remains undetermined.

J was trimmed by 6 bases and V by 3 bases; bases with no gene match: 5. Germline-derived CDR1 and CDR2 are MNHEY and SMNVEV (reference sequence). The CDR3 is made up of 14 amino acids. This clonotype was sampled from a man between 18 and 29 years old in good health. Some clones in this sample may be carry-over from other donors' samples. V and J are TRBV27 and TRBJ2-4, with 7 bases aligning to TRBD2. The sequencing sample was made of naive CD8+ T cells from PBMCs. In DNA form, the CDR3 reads TGTGCCAGCAGTTTGGGGGGGAGTTTAAACATTCAGTACTTC. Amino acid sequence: CASSLGGSLNIQYF.